This TCR beta chain was captured in a study of T-cell reconstitution after alpha-beta-depleted transplantation in children. The germline CDR1 and CDR2 sequences are SNHLY and FYNNEI. The CDR3 has 12 amino acids. V lost 7 bases and J 6 bases, leaving 12 bases between the germline ends. Of note for this clonotype: Its specificity is not known.

A library of TCRbeta sequences, prepared with unique molecular identifiers, was generated. TCRdb used MiXCR to reprocess the PCR reads, holding one entry per CDR3 protein. The table includes around 440,000 distinct CDR3 sequences, about 17% detected once. Findings and limits, study-wide: Among T cells one year after transplant, newly produced cells accounted for most counts and diversity. Expanded clones from the graft, numbering several hundred, reportedly supplied alpha-beta T cells about two months after transplant. The study traced high day-60 TCRbeta diversity in some patients to surviving recipient T cells and thymic progenitors.

The rearrangement joins TRBV2 to TRBJ1-1; D is unclear. The starting material was PBMCs, mostly from graft donor cells, obtained 360 days after TCRalphabeta/CD19-depleted stem cell transplant. This receptor was taken from a boy under three years old who had a stem cell transplant for Wiskott-Aldrich syndrome, so the T cells may come from the graft donor. CDR3 in amino acids: CASMPRVSEAFF. CDR3 coding DNA: TGTGCCAGCATGCCAAGGGTGTCTGAAGCTTTCTTT.